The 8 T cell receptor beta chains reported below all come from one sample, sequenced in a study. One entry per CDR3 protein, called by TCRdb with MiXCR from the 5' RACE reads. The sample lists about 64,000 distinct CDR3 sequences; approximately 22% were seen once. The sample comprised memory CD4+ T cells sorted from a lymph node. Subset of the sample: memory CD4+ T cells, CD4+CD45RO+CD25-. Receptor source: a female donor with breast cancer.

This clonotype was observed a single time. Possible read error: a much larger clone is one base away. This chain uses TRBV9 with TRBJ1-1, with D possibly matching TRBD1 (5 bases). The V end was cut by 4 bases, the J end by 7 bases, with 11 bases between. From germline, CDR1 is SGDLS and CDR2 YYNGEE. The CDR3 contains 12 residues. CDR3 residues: CASSPWGDEAFF. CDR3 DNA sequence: TGTGCCAGCAGCCCGTGGGGGGATGAAGCTTTCTTT. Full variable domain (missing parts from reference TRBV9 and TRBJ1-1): DSGVTQTPKHLITATGQRVTLRCSPRSGDLSVYWYQQSLDQGLQFLIQYYNGEERAKGNILERFSAQQFPDLHSELNLSSLELGDSALYFCASSPWGDEAFFGQGTRLTVV.

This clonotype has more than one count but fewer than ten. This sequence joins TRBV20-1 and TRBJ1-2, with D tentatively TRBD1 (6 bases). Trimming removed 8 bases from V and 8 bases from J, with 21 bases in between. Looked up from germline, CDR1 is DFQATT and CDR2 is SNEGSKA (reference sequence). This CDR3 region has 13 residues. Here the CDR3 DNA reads TGCAGTACCAAAACGGGGGGCAGCGGGGGCTACACCTTC. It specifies CSTKTGGSGGYTF.

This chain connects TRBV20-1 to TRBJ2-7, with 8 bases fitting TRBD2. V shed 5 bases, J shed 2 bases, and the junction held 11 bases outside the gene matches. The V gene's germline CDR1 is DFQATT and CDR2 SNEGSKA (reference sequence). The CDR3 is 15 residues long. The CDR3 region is CSAARAGGDPYEQYF. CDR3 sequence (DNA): TGCAGTGCTGCCCGGGCGGGGGGAGACCCCTACGAGCAGTACTTC.

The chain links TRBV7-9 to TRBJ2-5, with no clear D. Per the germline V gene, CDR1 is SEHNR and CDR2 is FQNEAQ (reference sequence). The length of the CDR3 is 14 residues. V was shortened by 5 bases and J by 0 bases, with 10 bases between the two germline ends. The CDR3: CASSPSSNQETQYF. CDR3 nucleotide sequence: TGTGCCAGCAGCCCTAGTTCGAACCAAGAGACCCAGTACTTC. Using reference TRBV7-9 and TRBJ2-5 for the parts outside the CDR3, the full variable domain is DTGVSQNPRHKITKRGQNVTFRCDPISEHNRLYWYRQTLGQGPEFLTYFQNEAQLEKSRLLSDRFSAERPKGSFSTLEIQRTEQGDSAMYLCASSPSSNQETQYFGPGTRLLVL.

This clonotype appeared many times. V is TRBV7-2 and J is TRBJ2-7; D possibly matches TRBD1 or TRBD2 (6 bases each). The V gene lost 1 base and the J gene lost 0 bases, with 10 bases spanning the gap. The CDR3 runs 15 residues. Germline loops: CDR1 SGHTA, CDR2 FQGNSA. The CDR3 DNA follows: TGTGCCAGCAGCTTAGATGGAGGGGGCTCCTACGAGCAGTACTTC. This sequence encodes CASSLDGGGSYEQYF. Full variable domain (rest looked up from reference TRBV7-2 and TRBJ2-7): GAGVSQSPSNKVTEKGKDVELRCDPISGHTALYWYRQSLGQGLEFLIYFQGNSAPDKSGLPSDRFSAERTGGSVSTLTIQRTQQEDSAVYLCASSLDGGGSYEQYFGPGTRLTVT.

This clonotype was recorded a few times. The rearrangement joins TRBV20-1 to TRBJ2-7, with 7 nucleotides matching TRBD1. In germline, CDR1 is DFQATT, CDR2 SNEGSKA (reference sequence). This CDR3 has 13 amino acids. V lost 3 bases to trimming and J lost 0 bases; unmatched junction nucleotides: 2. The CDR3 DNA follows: TGCAGTGCTAGGGGGGACAGCTCCTACGAGCAGTACTTC. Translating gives CSARGDSSYEQYF.

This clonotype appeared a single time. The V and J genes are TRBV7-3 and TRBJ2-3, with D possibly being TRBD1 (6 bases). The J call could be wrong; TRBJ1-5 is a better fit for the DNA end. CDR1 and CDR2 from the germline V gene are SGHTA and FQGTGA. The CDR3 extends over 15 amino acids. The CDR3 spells CASSFQGYSTDTQHF. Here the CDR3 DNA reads TGTGCCAGCAGCTTTCAGGGGTATAGCACAGATACGCAGCATTTT.

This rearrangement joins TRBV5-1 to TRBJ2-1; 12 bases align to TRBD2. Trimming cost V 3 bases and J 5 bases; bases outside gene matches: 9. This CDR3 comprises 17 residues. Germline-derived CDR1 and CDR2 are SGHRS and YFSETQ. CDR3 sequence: CASSSSPSGRANNEQFF. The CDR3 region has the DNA TGCGCCAGCAGCTCCTCGCCTAGCGGGAGGGCAAACAATGAGCAGTTCTTC. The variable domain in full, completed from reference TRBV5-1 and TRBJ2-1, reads KAGVTQTPRYLIKTRGQQVTLSCSPISGHRSVSWYQQTPGQGLQFLFEYFSETQRNKGNFPGRFSGRQFSNSRSEMNVSTLELGDSALYLCASSSSPSGRANNEQFFGPGTRLTVL.